This T cell receptor (beta chain) comes out of a study of beta chain features in type 1 diabetes (dated by TCRdb to 2016 to 2018). Notes on the research overall: Patients and healthy donors did not differ in mean age, gender distribution, total cell number or subset yield. A total of 107,917,701 sorted cells were examined across all samples, and the number of cells per subset was strongly correlated with RNA yield. The study compared TCRB repertoires of sorted circulating CD4+ T cell subsets between recently diagnosed type 1 diabetes patients and matched healthy donors. Whereas all 28 donors provided naive and central memory subsets, regulatory and stem cell-like memory subsets were isolated from just 8 patients and about eight healthy donors. Paper-wide results and their limitations: The naive, central memory and regulatory TCRB repertoires appeared to resemble one another more closely among patients than among healthy donors. Type 1 diabetes patients showed a moderate but significant shortening of TCRB CDR3 length in all four CD4+ subsets. At VDJ recombination sites, type 1 diabetes patients had fewer insertions and more deleted nucleotides, which implies abnormalities in thymic rearrangement. PCR might favor shorter templates, but patient and control samples were amplified and corrected together, so any skew would affect both groups equally. Because cDNA was sequenced instead of genomic DNA, activated cells with high expression could be over-represented, although the groups did not differ in activation or CD3 levels. Because small numbers of individuals were included in the HLA sub-analyses, any influence of HLA type on TCRB rearrangement was left unresolved.

A single peripheral blood draw of about 116 mL on average was collected from each donor into heparinised tubes. Naive, central memory, regulatory and stem cell-like memory CD4+ T cells were sorted on a BD FACSAria II using a panel including CD45RO, CCR7, CD25, CD127, CD95 and CD27. Purity was above 95% for every sorted population. Right away, PBMCs were isolated by Lymphoprep density gradient centrifugation and were stained directly, with no culture step. To minimize batch effects, samples were stained and sorted in pairs, one healthy donor with one patient per experiment. CDR1 and CDR2 are read off the germline V gene as SGDLS and YYNGEE. The cysteine opens and the phenylalanine closes a CDR3 of 15 amino acids. CDR3 DNA only is kept here, 45 bases in frame from base 1. V loses 0 bases, J loses 2 bases, and the germline ends lie 12 bases apart. A word on this clone: Its antigen is currently not known. No quality values exist for individual bases; no much larger clone is one base distant.

The High Capacity cDNA Reverse Transcription Kit was used to reverse transcribe all of the isolated RNA, meaning that expressed TCRB transcripts were what got sequenced. Deep immunoSEQ sequencing was performed on naive, central memory and regulatory T cell samples, with an average of roughly 3.6 million total reads per sample. Sorted cells were lysed in RLT buffer, and RNA was extracted using DNase-treated RNeasy Micro or Mini kits according to cell number. To prevent cross-contamination, each cell subset was processed individually, whereas patient and healthy donor samples were processed jointly. The immunoSEQ multiplex PCR was used to amplify TCRB sequences from cDNA, generating 87-bp fragments that spanned the CDR3 region. The amplicons were sequenced using the Illumina HiSeq platform. As for how the authors treated the data: Synthetic template baselines were used to correct PCR bias computationally, reads within Hamming distance 2 were collapsed, and singletons that could not be merged were discarded. Reads were aligned against IMGT to assign V, D and J genes, CDR3 length and insertions or deletions at six rearrangement sites. Within each subset, clonotype counts were normalized to the number of sorted cells before true diversity and Gini coefficients were calculated with the tcR R package. Repertoire sharing was quantified using the overlap coefficient calculated on TCRB nucleotide sequences. Drawn from immuneACCESS, this table holds only the in-frame rearrangements with V and J called that TCRdb kept. Clones are partly lost; checked studies trace under half to an unresolved V gene and leave the rest unexplained. D and trimming were read from the DNA, whereas the V and J calls and clone size are those reported in that table. For this sample there are around 150,000 clones; about 9.4% appear just once. Together, the top ten hold around 0.5% of the sample.

This receptor was obtained from a man aged 25-40 years with type 1 diabetes. The chain links TRBV9 with TRBJ2-7; 6 matching bases give a weak D call of TRBD2. The sequenced material came from central memory CD4+ T cells from blood. The sequenced DNA: TGTGCCAGCAGCGTAGACGCGGGAACCCCCTACGAGCAGTACTTC. It is translated as CASSVDAGTPYEQYF.